These T cell receptor beta chains were read from a single sample in a study of blood T cell repertoires in COVID-19. Using immunoSEQ multiplex PCR, the repertoire was profiled, and TCRdb retains in-frame clones only, with some absent. The sample holds more than 150,000 clones, roughly 84% seen once. The source material was peripheral blood. Receptors originate from a woman between 45 and 60 years old with acute or convalescent COVID-19. Both conserved end residues are part of each CDR3. The D gene is left open where the match is weak. Rows may omit the clone size; those that give it use once, few, many or a size class.

v_gene	j_gene	d_gene	abundance	CDR3nt	CDR3aa
TRBV10-2	TRBJ2-2	TRBD2	-	TGCGCCACCGCGGTTCTAGCGGGGGGAAAAAGGAACACCGGGGAGCTGTTTTTT	CATAVLAGGKRNTGELFF
TRBV5-4	TRBJ1-3	-	-	TGTGCCAGCAGCTTGACAGGGTCTGGAAACACCATATATTTT	CASSLTGSGNTIYF
TRBV29-1	TRBJ1-4	-	-	TGCAGCGTTAACACGGGTCGACTGTTTTTT	CSVNTGRLFF
TRBV7-2	TRBJ2-1	TRBD2	-	TGTGCCAGCAGCCCGACTAGCGGGTCATATTCGGGTCGGTTCTTC	CASSPTSGSYSGRFF
TRBV12-5	TRBJ2-1	TRBD2	-	TGTGCTAGTGGTTTCCTGGCGGGGGTCTACAATGAGCAGTTCTTC	CASGFLAGVYNEQFF
TRBV6-5	TRBJ1-2	-	-	TGTGCCAGCACCACGAGGGGGGGCGGCTACACCTTC	CASTTRGGGYTF
TRBV5-1	TRBJ2-5	-	few	TGCGCCAGCAGCTTGCGCAGAAATCAAGAGACCCAGTACTTC	CASSLRRNQETQYF
TRBV20-1	TRBJ1-2	-	-	TGCAGTGCTAGTGAACAGGGCGGGGGCTACACCTTC	CSASEQGGGYTF
TRBV18	TRBJ1-6	-	few	TGTGCCAGCTCTCAGGGGACCGCGTCTAATTCACCCCTCCACTTT	CASSQGTASNSPLHF
TRBV28	TRBJ2-1	-	-	TGTGCCAGCAGTTTGTCTTCTGGGGCCTACGAGCAGTTCTTC	CASSLSSGAYEQFF
TRBV7-2	TRBJ2-7	-	-	TGTGCCAGCAGCGAACAGGGTGCCGCCTACGAGCAGTACTTC	CASSEQGAAYEQYF
TRBV5-1	TRBJ2-2	TRBD2	-	TGCGCCAGCAGCCTCTTGACTAGCGGGAACACCGGGGAGCTGTTTTTT	CASSLLTSGNTGELFF
TRBV24-1	TRBJ1-5	-	once	TGTGCCACCAGTGATGACGACGGGGATTATAGCAATCAGCCCCAGCATTTT	CATSDDDGDYSNQPQHF
TRBV12-5	TRBJ2-1	-	-	TGTGCTAGTGGATCGTGGTTGGCCGGCGGCATCTACGCTCCTACAATAGAGCAGTTCTTC	CASGSWLAGGIYAPTIEQFF
TRBV7-9	TRBJ2-7	TRBD1	-	TGTGCCAGCAGCCCCTGGGACAGGGGCGTAGAGCAGTACTTC	CASSPWDRGVEQYF
TRBV2	TRBJ2-7	-	-	TGTGCCAGCGGGCATGGGGGACATCCTTCCTACGAGCAGTACTTC	CASGHGGHPSYEQYF
TRBV3-1/TRBV3-2	TRBJ2-7	-	-	TGTGCCAGCAGCCAAGGACAGCGAACCTACGAGCAGTACTTC	CASSQGQRTYEQYF
TRBV7-9	TRBJ2-7	-	-	TGTGCCAGCAGCCCCGGGACTGATACCTACGAGCAGTACTTC	CASSPGTDTYEQYF
TRBV5-5	TRBJ1-5	-	-	TGTGCCAGCAGCGGACAGAGTTTGAATCAGCCCCAGCATTTT	CASSGQSLNQPQHF
TRBV7-8	TRBJ1-5	-	once	TGTGCCAGCAGCCCCGACAGGAATCAGCCCCAGCATTTT	CASSPDRNQPQHF